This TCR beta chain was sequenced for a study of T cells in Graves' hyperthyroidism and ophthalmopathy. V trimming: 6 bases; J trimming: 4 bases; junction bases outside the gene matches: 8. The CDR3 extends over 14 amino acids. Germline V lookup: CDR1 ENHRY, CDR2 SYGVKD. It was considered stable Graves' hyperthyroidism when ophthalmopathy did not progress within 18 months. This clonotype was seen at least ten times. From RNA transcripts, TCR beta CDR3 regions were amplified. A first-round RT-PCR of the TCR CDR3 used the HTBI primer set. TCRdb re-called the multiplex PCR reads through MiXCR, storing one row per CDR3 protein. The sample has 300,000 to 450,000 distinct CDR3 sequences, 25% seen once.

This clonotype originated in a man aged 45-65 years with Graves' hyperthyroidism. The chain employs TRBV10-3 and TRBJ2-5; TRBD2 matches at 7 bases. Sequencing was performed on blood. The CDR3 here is CAIRDDSGGETQYF. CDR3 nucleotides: TGTGCCATCAGGGACGACTCGGGGGGAGAGACCCAGTACTTC.